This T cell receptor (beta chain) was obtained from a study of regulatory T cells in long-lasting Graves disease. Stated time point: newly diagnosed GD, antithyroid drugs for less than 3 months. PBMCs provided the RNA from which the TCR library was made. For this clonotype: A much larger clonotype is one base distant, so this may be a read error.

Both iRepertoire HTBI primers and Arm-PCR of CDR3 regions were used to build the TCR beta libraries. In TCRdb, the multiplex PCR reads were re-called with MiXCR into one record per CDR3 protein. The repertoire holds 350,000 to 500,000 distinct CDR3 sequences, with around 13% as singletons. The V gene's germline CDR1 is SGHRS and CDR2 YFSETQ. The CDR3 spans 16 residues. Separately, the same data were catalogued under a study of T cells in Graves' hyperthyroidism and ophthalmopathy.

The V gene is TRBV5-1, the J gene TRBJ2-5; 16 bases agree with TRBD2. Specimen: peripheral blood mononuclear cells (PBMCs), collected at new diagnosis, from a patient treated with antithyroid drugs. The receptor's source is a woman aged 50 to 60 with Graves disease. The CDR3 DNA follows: TGCGCCAGCAGCTTCGGGACTAGCGGGAGGGTTGAGACCCGGTACTTC. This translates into CASSFGTSGRVETRYF.